The T cell receptor (beta chain) under discussion was sequenced for a study of early stage breast cancer tumors. Points from the study as a whole: Chain pairing and CD4, CD8 or FOXP3 expression were not captured.

Libraries were prepared by immunoSEQ multiplex PCR; TCRdb keeps only in-frame clonotypes and omits some of them. The data contain some 30,000 clones, about 83% of them singletons. This clone was picked up one time. Its matching antigen is unknown. V trimming: 3 bases; J trimming: 7 bases; junction bases outside the gene matches: 15. CDR1 is MDHEN and CDR2 is SYDVKM in the germline V gene. The CDR3 consists of 17 residues. The TCR comes from a person in their fifties with breast cancer. Sequenced sample: blood. The chain is built from TRBV28 and TRBJ2-3, with 8 nucleotides matching TRBD2. The CDR3 DNA is TGTGCCAGCAGTTTGATGGGAGCGGGAGACCGCAGGAATACGCAGTATTTT. This translates into CASSLMGAGDRRNTQYF.